This T cell receptor beta chain was sequenced in a study of blood T cell repertoires in COVID-19 (dated by TCRdb to the early 2020s). For the study in its entirety: Collaborator samples came from the United States, Italy and Spain and covered acute and convalescent phases of COVID-19. Where available, HLA class I and class II types were obtained from metadata supplied by the sample provider rather than from assay-based typing. Deeply sampled blood TCRbeta repertoires from subjects exposed to, actively infected with, or recovered from COVID-19 were included in the dataset. The material from the prospective study consisted of cDNA or gDNA derived from T cells, B-cell-depleted T cells, or PBMCs. The sample metadata nearly always contained a de-identified subject ID, COVID-19 status, age in years and sex. The samples were drawn from the first 160 participants of the ongoing ImmuneRACE study and from 1,254 subjects provided by 6 global collaborators. A freely available public database, intended as a resource for researchers studying the immune response to SARS-CoV-2, is where the repertoires were released. The investigation overall reported the following: How much clinical and demographic metadata was included differed by source and by participant, and the metadata was provided uncurated.

TCRbeta CDR3 regions were amplified from genomic DNA by means of the immunoSEQ Assay, a bias-controlled multiplex PCR. The authors' pipeline ran thus. Nucleated cell counts per sample were estimated from amplification of reference gene primers within the assay. Sequence reads were collapsed and filtered to measure the absolute abundance of every unique TCRbeta CDR3 rearrangement. Productive Simpson clonality was computed per sample as the square root of Simpson's diversity index over productive rearrangements. TCRdb re-hosts the immuneACCESS table, in-frame sequences only. Its copies lack some clones; in the studies checked, an unresolved V gene accounts for under half of them, and the cause for the rest is not known. From that table come the V and J calls and clone size; the DNA was used to work out D and trimming. The sample records about 93,000 clones, roughly 80% of which are singletons. Jointly, the top ten make up 15% to 20% of the sample.

To note about this clone: No cognate antigen has been identified for it. Base qualities are missing; no much larger clone stands one base away.

CDR1 and CDR2, looked up from the germline V gene, are ENHRY and SYGVKD. V and J lose 2 bases and 0 bases, and a span of 14 bases separates them. The CDR3 numbers 16 residues from cysteine through phenylalanine. CDR3 DNA only is kept here, 48 bases in frame from base 1. The collaborating institutions used their own protocols to collect whole blood in K2EDTA tubes. Collaborator samples were shipped for TCRbeta analysis as frozen whole blood, isolated PBMCs, or DNA extracted from either sample type. The clonotype was recovered from a human donor in a cohort sampled during active COVID-19. Here the chain combines TRBV10-3 and TRBJ2-7; a weak D assignment points to TRBD1 (6 bases agree). Sequencing was carried out using peripheral blood. The bases are TGTGCCATCAGTGAGCCTGGGGGCCGAAGCTCCTACGAGCAGTACTTC. This gives the protein CAISEPGGRSSYEQYF.